What follows are 9 T cell receptor beta chains derived from one specimen sequenced in a study of control samples from healthy donors and cancer patients. Profiled with immunoSEQ multiplex PCR; TCRdb holds only in-frame clones, not every one. The sample lists 130,000 or so clones, around nine tenths occurring once. Sequenced material: blood. All receptors come from a man younger than 45 in good health.

The V gene is TRBV6-5, the J gene TRBJ2-5; D is possibly TRBD2 (5 bases). CDR1 and CDR2 (germline): MNHEY, SVGAGI. With 0 bases removed from V and 4 bases from J, the gap between germline ends came to 15 bases. The CDR3 has 16 residues. CDR3 residues: CASSYSNPGTGETQYF. DNA for the CDR3: TGTGCCAGCAGTTACTCGAATCCGGGAACCGGAGAGACCCAGTACTTC.

This clone is judged large. The chain combines TRBV2 with TRBJ1-2; possible D gene TRBD1, 5 bases. CDR1 and CDR2 (germline): SNHLY, FYNNEI. Trimming removed 4 bases at V and 4 bases at J, with 19 bases between. This CDR3 has 16 amino acids. The chain's CDR3 is CASSGGRSGSLYGYTF. The CDR3 nucleotides are TGTGCCAGCAGTGGGGGCCGTAGCGGCAGTCTCTATGGCTACACCTTC. Supplemented by reference TRBV2 and TRBJ1-2, the full variable domain reads EPEVTQTPSHQVTQMGQEVILRCVPISNHLYFYWYRQILGQKVEFLVSFYNNEISEKSEIFDDQFSVERPDGSNFTLKIRSTKLEDSAMYFCASSGGRSGSLYGYTFGSGTRLTVV.

The rearrangement links TRBV21-1 to TRBJ1-1; TRBD1, the D gene given by the table, was not confirmed from the DNA. TRBV21-1 is a pseudogene locus. CDR3 length: 15 residues. CDR3 amino acids: CASSKDQGHSTEAFF. In DNA form, the CDR3 reads TGTGCCAGCAGCAAAGACCAGGGACACTCCACTGAAGCTTTCTTT.

This clone was picked up many times. This rearrangement joins TRBV18 to TRBJ1-2; D is perhaps TRBD1 (6 bases). Germline CDR1 KGHSH, CDR2 LQKENI. V lost 5 bases to trimming and J lost 6 bases, with 16 bases between them. This CDR3 has 14 amino acids. The chain's CDR3 is CASSVYRETDGYTF. CDR3 DNA sequence: TGTGCCAGCTCAGTCTACAGGGAGACAGATGGCTACACCTTC.

This chain joins TRBV5-5 and TRBJ1-5, with D tentatively TRBD1 (6 bases). The CDR3 has 16 amino acids. Germline CDR1 and CDR2: SGHKS and YYEKEE (reference sequence). V lost 1 base, J lost 5 bases, and 16 bases lay in between. CDR3 sequence reads: CASSLTGNGRDQPQHF. Written as DNA, the CDR3 is TGTGCCAGCAGCTTGACAGGGAACGGCCGGGATCAGCCCCAGCATTTT.

This clone showed up just once. The chain couples TRBV11-2 to TRBJ2-7; 8 nucleotides agree with TRBD1. The CDR3 spans 15 residues. Per the germline V gene, CDR1 is SGHAT and CDR2 is FQNNGV. Trimming cost V 1 base and J 2 bases; bases outside gene matches: 4. The CDR3 sequence: CASSLGTGMTYEQYV. The CDR3 nucleotides read TGTGCCAGCAGCTTAGGGACAGGGATGACCTACGAGCAGTACGTC.

The J gene is TRBJ1-1, the V gene TRBV7-7; TRBD1 is a possible D gene (6 bases). The V gene's germline CDR1 is SSHAT and CDR2 FNYEAQ (reference sequence). The CDR3 extends over 17 amino acids. Trimming shortened V by 5 bases and J by 0 bases, and 19 bases separated the two germline ends. This CDR3 is CASSPIQGRYVNTEAFF. The CDR3 nucleotides read TGTGCCAGCAGCCCTATCCAGGGGAGGTACGTGAACACTGAAGCTTTCTTT.

The chain couples TRBV5-1 to TRBJ2-3; 8 bases agree with TRBD1. J gave up 4 bases and V 5 bases, and 6 bases lay outside the gene matches. The V gene's germline CDR1 is SGHRS and CDR2 YFSETQ. The CDR3 is 14 residues long. The CDR3 DNA sequence: TGCGCCAGCAGTGATCAGGGGGCTTCAGATACGCAGTATTTT. Its protein is CASSDQGASDTQYF.

The V call is TRBV24-1, the J call TRBJ2-5, with TRBD2 identical over 9 bases. V shed 4 bases and J 2 bases; nucleotides not matched to a gene: 7. The germline V gene has CDR1 KGHDR and CDR2 SFDVKD. This CDR3 spans 16 amino acids. The CDR3 nucleotides are TGTGCCACCAGTGACCGATATGGACTAGCGCAAGAGACCCAGTACTTC. Its protein is CATSDRYGLAQETQYF.